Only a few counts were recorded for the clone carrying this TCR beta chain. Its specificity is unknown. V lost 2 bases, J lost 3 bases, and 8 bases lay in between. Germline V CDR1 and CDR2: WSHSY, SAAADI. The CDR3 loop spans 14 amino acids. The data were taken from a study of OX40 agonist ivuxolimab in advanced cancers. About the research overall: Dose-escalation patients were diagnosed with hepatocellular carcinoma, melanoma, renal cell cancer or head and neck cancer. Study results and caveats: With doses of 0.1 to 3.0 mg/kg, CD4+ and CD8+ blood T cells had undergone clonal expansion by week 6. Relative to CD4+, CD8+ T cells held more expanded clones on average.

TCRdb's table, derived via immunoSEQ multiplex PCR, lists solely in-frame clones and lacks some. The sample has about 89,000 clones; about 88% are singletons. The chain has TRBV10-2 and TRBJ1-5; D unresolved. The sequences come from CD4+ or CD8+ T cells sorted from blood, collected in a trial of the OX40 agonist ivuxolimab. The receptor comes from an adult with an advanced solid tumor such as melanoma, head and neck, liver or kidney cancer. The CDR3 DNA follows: TGCGCCAGCAGTGAGGGCCGGAACAATCAGCCCCAGCATTTT. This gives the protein CASSEGRNNQPQHF.